The entry below gives a single TCR beta chain sequence along with its context. Its antigen is currently unknown. PCR amplification relied on 60 Vbeta primers (plus 13 Jbeta primers). Repertoires were generated with immunoSEQ multiplex PCR, while TCRdb's copy carries only in-frame clones and drops some. The sample lists about 170,000 clones, around 80% occurring once. The data are from a study of cytomegalovirus exposure and HLA in healthy donors. Study at large: Researchers found that roughly 81% of just under 400 genotyped donors fell within the Caucasian-associated ancestry cluster. Findings and caveats of the study: A highly shared variant cluster was judged a likely technical artifact. Previous analysis showed most TCR beta V segments were productive about 87% or about 30% of the time.

The clonotype comes from a woman aged 25 to 45 in good health and CMV-seropositive. Sequencing was carried out using PBMCs.

The CDR3 here is CASSMGQSNNYGYTF. The DNA of the CDR3 is TGCGCCAGCAGCATGGGACAGTCAAATAACTATGGCTACACCTTC. This rearrangement joins TRBV5-1 to TRBJ1-2; 7 bases line up with TRBD1. The V gene's germline CDR1 is SGHRS and CDR2 YFSETQ. Trimming removed 4 bases from V and 1 base from J; junction bases left unmatched: 7. CDR3 size: 15 residues. The full variable domain, completed using reference TRBV5-1 and TRBJ1-2, is KAGVTQTPRYLIKTRGQQVTLSCSPISGHRSVSWYQQTPGQGLQFLFEYFSETQRNKGNFPGRFSGRQFSNSRSEMNVSTLELGDSALYLCASSMGQSNNYGYTFGSGTRLTVV.